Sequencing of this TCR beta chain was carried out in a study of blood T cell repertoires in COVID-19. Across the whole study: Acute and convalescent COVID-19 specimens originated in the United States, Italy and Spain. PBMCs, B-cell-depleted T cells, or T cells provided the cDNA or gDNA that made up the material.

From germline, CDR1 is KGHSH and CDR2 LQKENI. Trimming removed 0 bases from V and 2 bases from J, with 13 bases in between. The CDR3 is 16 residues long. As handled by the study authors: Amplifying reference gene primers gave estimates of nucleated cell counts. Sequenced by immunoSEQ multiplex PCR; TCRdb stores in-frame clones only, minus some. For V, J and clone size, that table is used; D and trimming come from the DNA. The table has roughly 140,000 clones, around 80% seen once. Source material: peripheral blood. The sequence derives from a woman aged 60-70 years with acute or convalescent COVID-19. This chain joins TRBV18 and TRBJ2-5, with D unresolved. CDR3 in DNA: TGTGCCAGCTCACCACCGGTTGAACGGTCTCAAGAGACCCAGTACTTC. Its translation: CASSPPVERSQETQYF.